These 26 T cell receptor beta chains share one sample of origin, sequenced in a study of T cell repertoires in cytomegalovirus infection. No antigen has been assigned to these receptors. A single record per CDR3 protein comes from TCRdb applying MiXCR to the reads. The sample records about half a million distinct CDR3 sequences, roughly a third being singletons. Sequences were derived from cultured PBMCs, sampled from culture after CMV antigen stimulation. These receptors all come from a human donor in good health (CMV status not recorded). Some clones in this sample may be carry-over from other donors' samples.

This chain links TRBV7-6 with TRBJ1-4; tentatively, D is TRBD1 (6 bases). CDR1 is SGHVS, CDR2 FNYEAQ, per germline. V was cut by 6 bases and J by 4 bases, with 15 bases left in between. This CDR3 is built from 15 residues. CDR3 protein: CASSPATGYNEKLFF. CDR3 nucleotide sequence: TGTGCCAGCAGTCCAGCGACAGGATATAATGAAAAACTGTTTTTT.

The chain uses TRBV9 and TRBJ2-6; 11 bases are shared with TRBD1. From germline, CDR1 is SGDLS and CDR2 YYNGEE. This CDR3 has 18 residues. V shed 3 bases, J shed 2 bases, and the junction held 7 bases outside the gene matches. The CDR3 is CASSGRPGQGAGANVLTF. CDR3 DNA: TGTGCCAGCAGCGGACGACCGGGACAGGGGGCTGGGGCCAACGTCCTGACTTTC.

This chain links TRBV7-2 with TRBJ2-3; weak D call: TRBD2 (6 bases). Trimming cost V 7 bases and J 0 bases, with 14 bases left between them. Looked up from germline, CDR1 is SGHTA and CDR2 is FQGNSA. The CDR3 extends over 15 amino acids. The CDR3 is CASTYSAGSTDTQYF. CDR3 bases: TGTGCCAGCACCTACAGCGCGGGGAGCACAGATACGCAGTATTTT.

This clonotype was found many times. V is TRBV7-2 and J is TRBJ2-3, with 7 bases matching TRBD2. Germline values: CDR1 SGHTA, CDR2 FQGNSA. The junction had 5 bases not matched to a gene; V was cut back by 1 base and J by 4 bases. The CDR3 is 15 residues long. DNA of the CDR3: TGTGCCAGCAGCTTAGGATTTGGGGGGGCAGATACGCAGTATTTT. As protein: CASSLGFGGADTQYF.

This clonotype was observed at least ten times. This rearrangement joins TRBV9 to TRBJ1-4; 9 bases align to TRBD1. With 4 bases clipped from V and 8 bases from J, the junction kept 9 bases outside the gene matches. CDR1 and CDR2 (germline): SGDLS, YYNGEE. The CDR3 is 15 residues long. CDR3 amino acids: CASSPSTGGGEKLFF. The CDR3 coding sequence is TGTGCCAGCAGCCCTTCGACAGGGGGTGGCGAAAAACTGTTTTTT.

The CDR3 loop reads CASSLQGAVGYGYTF. The CDR3 nucleotides are TGTGCCAGCAGTCTCCAAGGGGCGGTCGGCTATGGCTACACCTTC. The J gene is TRBJ1-2, the V gene TRBV7-2; a possible D gene is TRBD1 (5 bases). V lost 6 bases and J 4 bases, leaving 18 bases between the germline ends. The CDR3 spans 15 residues. The germline gives CDR1 SGHTA, CDR2 FQGNSA.

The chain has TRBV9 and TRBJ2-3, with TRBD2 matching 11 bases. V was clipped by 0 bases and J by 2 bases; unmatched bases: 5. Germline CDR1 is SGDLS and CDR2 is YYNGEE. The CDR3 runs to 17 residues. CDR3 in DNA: TGTGCCAGCAGCGTAGGGGGACTAGCGGACCTCACAGATACGCAGTATTTT. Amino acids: CASSVGGLADLTDTQYF.

The DNA for the CDR3 is TGTGCCAGCAGTTACTCGGCCCGGGGCGCGTTCTTTTCTGAAGCTTTCTTT. Translated: CASSYSARGAFFSEAFF. The chain has TRBV6-5 and TRBJ1-1, with D perhaps matching TRBD1 (5 bases). The CDR3 is 17 amino acids. The germline gives CDR1 MNHEY, CDR2 SVGAGI. Trimming removed 0 bases from V and 6 bases from J, with 20 bases in between.

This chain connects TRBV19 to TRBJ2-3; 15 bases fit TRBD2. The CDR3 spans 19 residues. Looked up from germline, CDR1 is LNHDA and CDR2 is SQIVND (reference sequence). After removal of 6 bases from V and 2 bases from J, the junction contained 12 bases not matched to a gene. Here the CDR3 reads CASSRSGLAGGSSTDTQYF. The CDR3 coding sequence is TGTGCCAGTAGCCGATCGGGACTAGCGGGAGGTTCTTCCACAGATACGCAGTATTTT.

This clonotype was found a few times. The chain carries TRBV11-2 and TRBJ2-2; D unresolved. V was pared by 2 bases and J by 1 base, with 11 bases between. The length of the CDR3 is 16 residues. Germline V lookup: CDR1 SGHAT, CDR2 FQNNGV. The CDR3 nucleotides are TGTGCCAGCAGCTTAACCAGAGCGATGAACACCGGGGAGCTGTTTTTT. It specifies CASSLTRAMNTGELFF.

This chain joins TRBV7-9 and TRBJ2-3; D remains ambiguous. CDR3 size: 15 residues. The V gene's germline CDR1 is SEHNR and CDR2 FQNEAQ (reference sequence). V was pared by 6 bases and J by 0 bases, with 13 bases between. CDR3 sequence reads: CASRYPRYSTDTQYF. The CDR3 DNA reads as TGTGCCAGCAGATACCCGCGTTATAGCACAGATACGCAGTATTTT.

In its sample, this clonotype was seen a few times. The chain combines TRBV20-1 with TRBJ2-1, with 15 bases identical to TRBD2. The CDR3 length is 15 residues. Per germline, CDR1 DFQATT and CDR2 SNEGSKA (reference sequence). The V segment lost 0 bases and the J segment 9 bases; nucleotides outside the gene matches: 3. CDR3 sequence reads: CSARERTSGRVEQFF. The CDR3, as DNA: TGCAGTGCTAGAGAGCGGACTAGCGGGAGGGTTGAGCAGTTCTTC.

The CDR3 bases are TGCGCCAGCAGCTTGGACCCAGGGGATGGCTATGGCTACACCTTC. Amino acids: CASSLDPGDGYGYTF. This chain connects TRBV5-1 to TRBJ1-2; possible D gene TRBD1, 6 bases. Looked up from germline, CDR1 is SGHRS and CDR2 is YFSETQ. The CDR3 contains 15 residues. The V gene lost 0 bases and the J gene lost 4 bases, with 13 bases spanning the gap.

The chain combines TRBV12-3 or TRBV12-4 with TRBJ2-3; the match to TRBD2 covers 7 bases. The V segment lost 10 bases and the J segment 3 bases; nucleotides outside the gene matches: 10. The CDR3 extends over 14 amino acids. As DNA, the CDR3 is TGTGCCACCCAATCGGGGGGAGGGACAGATACGCAGTATTTT. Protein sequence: CATQSGGGTDTQYF.

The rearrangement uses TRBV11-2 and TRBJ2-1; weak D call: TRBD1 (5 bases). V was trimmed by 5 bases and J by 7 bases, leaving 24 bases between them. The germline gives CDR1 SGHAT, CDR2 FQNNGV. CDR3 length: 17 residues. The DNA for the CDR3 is TGTGCCAGCAGCCCTTATTGGGTGGTCAGGGCTTTGAATGAGCAGTTCTTC. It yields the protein CASSPYWVVRALNEQFF. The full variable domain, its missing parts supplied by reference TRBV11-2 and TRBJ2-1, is EAGVAQSPRYKIIEKRQSVAFWCNPISGHATLYWYQQILGQGPKLLIQFQNNGVVDDSQLPKDRFSAERLKGVDSTLKIQPAKLEDSAVYLCASSPYWVVRALNEQFFGPGTRLTVL.

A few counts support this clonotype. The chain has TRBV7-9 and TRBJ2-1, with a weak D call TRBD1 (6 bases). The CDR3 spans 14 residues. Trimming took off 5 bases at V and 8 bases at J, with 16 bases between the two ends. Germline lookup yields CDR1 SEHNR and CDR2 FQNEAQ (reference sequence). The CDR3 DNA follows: TGTGCCAGCAGCCCGGCCCCGACAGGAGATGAGCAGTTCTTC. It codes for CASSPAPTGDEQFF.

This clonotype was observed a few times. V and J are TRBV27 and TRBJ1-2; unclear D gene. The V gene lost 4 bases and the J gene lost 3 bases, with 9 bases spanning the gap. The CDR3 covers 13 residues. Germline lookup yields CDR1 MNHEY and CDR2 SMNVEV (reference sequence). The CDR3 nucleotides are TGTGCCAGCAGTTCCGGACCCCACTATGGCTACACCTTC. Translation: CASSSGPHYGYTF.

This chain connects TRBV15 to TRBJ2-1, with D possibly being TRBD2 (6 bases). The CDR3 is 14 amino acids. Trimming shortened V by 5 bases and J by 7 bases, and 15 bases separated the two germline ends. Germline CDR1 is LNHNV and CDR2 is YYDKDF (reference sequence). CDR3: CATSGSRRDNEQFF. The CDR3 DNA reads TGTGCCACCAGCGGCAGCAGGAGGGATAATGAGCAGTTCTTC.

The CDR3, as DNA: TGTGCCAGCAGCTTAGTTGCGGCTGGGGCCAACGTCCTGACTTTC. Amino acids: CASSLVAAGANVLTF. The V and J genes are TRBV7-2 and TRBJ2-6; D remains unclear. This CDR3 is built from 15 residues. The V end lost 1 base, the J end lost 2 bases, and 6 bases lay between the germline ends. Looked up from germline, CDR1 is SGHTA and CDR2 is FQGNSA.

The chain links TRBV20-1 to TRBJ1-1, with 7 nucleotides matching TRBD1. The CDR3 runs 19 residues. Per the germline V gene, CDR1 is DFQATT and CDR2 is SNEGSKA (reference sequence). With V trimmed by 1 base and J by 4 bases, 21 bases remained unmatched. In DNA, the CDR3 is TGCAGTGCTAGAGGAGGAGGTAAAACAGGGGCCCCCACAGGCACTGAAGCTTTCTTT. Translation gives CSARGGGKTGAPTGTEAFF.

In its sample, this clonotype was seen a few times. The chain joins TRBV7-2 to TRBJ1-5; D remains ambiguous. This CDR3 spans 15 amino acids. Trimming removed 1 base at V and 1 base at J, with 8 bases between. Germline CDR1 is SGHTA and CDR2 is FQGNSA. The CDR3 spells CASSLEDGSNQPQHF. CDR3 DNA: TGTGCCAGCAGCTTAGAGGACGGGAGCAATCAGCCCCAGCATTTT.

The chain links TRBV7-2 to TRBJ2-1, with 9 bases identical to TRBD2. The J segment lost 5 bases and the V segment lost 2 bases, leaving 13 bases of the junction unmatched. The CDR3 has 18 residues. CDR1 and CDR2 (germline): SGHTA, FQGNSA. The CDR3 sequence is CASSLTAGGPLIDNEQFF. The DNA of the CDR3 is TGTGCCAGCAGCTTAACGGCGGGAGGGCCTCTTATTGACAATGAGCAGTTCTTC.

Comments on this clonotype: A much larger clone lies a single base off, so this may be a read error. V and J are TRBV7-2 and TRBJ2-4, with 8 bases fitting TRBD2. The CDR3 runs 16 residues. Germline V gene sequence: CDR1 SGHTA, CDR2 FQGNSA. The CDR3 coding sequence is TGTGCCAGAAGCTCCCGGGGACTAGTGGGCAAAAACATTCAGTACTTC. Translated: CARSSRGLVGKNIQYF. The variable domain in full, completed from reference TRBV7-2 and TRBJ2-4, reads GAGVSQSPSNKVTEKGKDVELRCDPISGHTALYWYRQSLGQGLEFLIYFQGNSAPDKSGLPSDRFSAERTGGSVSTLTIQRTQQEDSAVYLCARSSRGLVGKNIQYFGAGTRLSVL.

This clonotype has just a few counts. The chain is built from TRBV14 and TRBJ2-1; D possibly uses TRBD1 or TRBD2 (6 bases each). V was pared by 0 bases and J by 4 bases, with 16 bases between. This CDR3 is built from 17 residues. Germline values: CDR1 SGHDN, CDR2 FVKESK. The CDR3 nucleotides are TGTGCCAGCAGCCAAGAGTTAGGGGGAGGCCCGTACAATGAGCAGTTCTTC. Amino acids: CASSQELGGGPYNEQFF.

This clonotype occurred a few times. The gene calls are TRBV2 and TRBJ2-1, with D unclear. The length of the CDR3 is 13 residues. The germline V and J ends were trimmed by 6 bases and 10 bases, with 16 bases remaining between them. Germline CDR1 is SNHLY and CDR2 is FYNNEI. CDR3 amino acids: CASRGNGPGEQFF. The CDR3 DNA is TGTGCCAGCAGAGGCAATGGGCCTGGGGAGCAGTTCTTC.

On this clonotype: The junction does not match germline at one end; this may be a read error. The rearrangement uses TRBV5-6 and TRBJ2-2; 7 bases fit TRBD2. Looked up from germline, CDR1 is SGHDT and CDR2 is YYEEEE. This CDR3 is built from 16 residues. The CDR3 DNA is TGTGTCAGCAGCACGGGACTACGGTCGGCCACCGGGGAGCTGTTTTTT. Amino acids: CVSSTGLRSATGELFF.